The next 20 T cell receptor beta chains were all read from a single sample in a study of T cell changes during pregnancy in multiple sclerosis. Sequencing was performed with immunoSEQ multiplex PCR; in TCRdb, only in-frame clones are kept and a portion is missing. The sample contains roughly 80,000 clones, around 92% of which appear only once. The sequenced sample was peripheral blood, obtained before pregnancy. The receptors stem from a female donor with multiple sclerosis, enrolled in a pregnancy study.

In this sample, this clone turned up once. The V and J genes are TRBV5-1 and TRBJ1-2; tentative D call: TRBD1 (6 bases). The V and J ends lost 3 bases and 1 base respectively, with 22 bases between them. This CDR3 is 18 amino acids long. Germline CDR1 SGHRS, CDR2 YFSETQ. CDR3 nucleotide sequence: TGCGCCAGCAGCTCGGGGGGCTTTTGGCAGGGAATTAACTATGGCTACACCTTC. Protein product: CASSSGGFWQGINYGYTF.

The rearrangement uses TRBV6-1 and TRBJ2-1; D gene unclear. This CDR3 region has 12 residues. Germline assignment: CDR1 MNHNS and CDR2 SASEGT. V lost 5 bases, J lost 6 bases, and 8 bases lay in between. The CDR3 protein is CASSTNFNEQFF. The CDR3 coding sequence is TGTGCCAGCAGTACTAATTTCAATGAGCAGTTCTTC.

The chain recombines TRBV19 with TRBJ2-7, with 7 bases fitting TRBD2. The CDR3 contains 13 residues. The germline V gene encodes CDR1 LNHDA and CDR2 SQIVND (reference sequence). The ends lost 5 bases at V and 8 bases at J; junction bases unmatched: 9. The CDR3 spells CASSSKKAGKQYF. The DNA for the CDR3 is TGTGCCAGTAGTTCAAAGAAAGCGGGGAAGCAGTACTTC.

The chain carries TRBV5-8 and TRBJ1-1; no reliable D call. In germline, CDR1 is SGHTS, CDR2 YDEGEE. V was clipped by 0 bases and J by 0 bases, with 9 bases between them. The CDR3 totals 15 residues. Here the CDR3 DNA reads TGTGCCAGCAGCTTGGCCGGCAGGATGAACACTGAAGCTTTCTTT. Translated, it gives CASSLAGRMNTEAFF.

The chain employs TRBV29-1 and TRBJ1-1, with unresolved D. V shed 7 bases and J shed 8 bases, with 8 bases lying between them. The CDR3 has 9 amino acids. Germline V gene sequence: CDR1 SQVTM, CDR2 ANQGSEA. CDR3 nucleotides: TGCAGCGCCCTTCCGGAAGCTTTCTTT. This encodes CSALPEAFF.

The CDR3 loop reads CAWILLGASNTEAFF. The CDR3 nucleotides read TGTGCCTGGATCCTGCTGGGGGCCTCAAACACTGAAGCTTTCTTT. V is TRBV30 and J is TRBJ1-1, with D possibly being TRBD1 (6 bases). CDR3 length: 15 residues. CDR1 is GTSNPN and CDR2 is SVGIG in the germline V gene (reference sequence). The ends were cut back, 4 bases at V and 2 bases at J, with 17 bases in the middle.

This chain joins TRBV28 and TRBJ1-5; tentatively, D is TRBD1 (6 bases). CDR3 size: 15 residues. Germline loops: CDR1 MDHEN, CDR2 SYDVKM. The V end was cut by 1 base, the J end by 4 bases, with 11 bases between. The CDR3 spells CASSLSQGKNQPQHF. CDR3 bases: TGTGCCAGCAGTTTATCGCAGGGGAAGAATCAGCCCCAGCATTTT.

J is TRBJ1-2 and V is TRBV4-3, with 7 bases identical to TRBD1. The CDR3 consists of 13 residues. Germline CDR1 reads LGHNA; CDR2 reads YSLEER. V dropped 4 bases and J dropped 7; count of bases not matched to a gene: 6. In DNA, the CDR3 is TGCGCCAGCAGCCTCGGACAGGCTACTGGCTACACCTTC. This sequence encodes CASSLGQATGYTF.

This sequence joins TRBV5-1 and TRBJ1-1; possibly TRBD1 for D (5 bases). Trimming shortened V by 2 bases and J by 5 bases, and 13 bases separated the two germline ends. This CDR3 contains 14 residues. The germline V gene has CDR1 SGHRS and CDR2 YFSETQ. CDR3 sequence: CASSFSGWDTEAFF. DNA for the CDR3: TGCGCCAGCAGCTTTTCAGGGTGGGATACTGAAGCTTTCTTT.

The CDR3 is CASSLRDYYNEQFF. The CDR3 DNA is TGTGCCAGCAGCTTAAGGGACTACTACAATGAGCAGTTCTTC. The chain has TRBV7-9 and TRBJ2-1; TRBD2 matches 7 bases. The CDR3 extends over 14 amino acids. Germline loops: CDR1 SEHNR, CDR2 FQNEAQ (reference sequence). The junction had 1 base not matched to a gene; V was cut back by 2 bases and J by 3 bases. The whole variable domain, remainder taken from reference TRBV7-9 and TRBJ2-1, is DTGVSQNPRHKITKRGQNVTFRCDPISEHNRLYWYRQTLGQGPEFLTYFQNEAQLEKSRLLSDRFSAERPKGSFSTLEIQRTEQGDSAMYLCASSLRDYYNEQFFGPGTRLTVL.

The table lists this clone with a few counts. The CDR3 protein is CASRTPSSYNEQFF. The CDR3 DNA sequence: TGTGCCAGCCGGACTCCGAGCTCCTACAATGAGCAGTTCTTC. The chain combines TRBV27 with TRBJ2-1; TRBD2 might be the D (5 bases). The CDR3 is 14 amino acids. CDR1 MNHEY and CDR2 SMNVEV come from the germline V gene (reference sequence). V lost 8 bases and J lost 0, with 11 bases in between.

V is TRBV7-9 and J is TRBJ2-7, with D perhaps TRBD1 (6 bases). CDR1 and CDR2 from the germline V gene are SEHNR and FQNEAQ (reference sequence). Trimming took off 2 bases at V and 6 bases at J, with 17 bases between the two ends. The CDR3 has 15 amino acids. The CDR3 nucleotides read TGTGCCAGCAGCTTAACGGGACAAGTGTCTGGCGAGCAGTACTTC. This gives the protein CASSLTGQVSGEQYF.

V usage is TRBV7-9 and J usage is TRBJ2-7; D is perhaps TRBD2 (5 bases). Trimming shortened V by 5 bases and J by 2 bases, and 16 bases separated the two germline ends. The CDR3 covers 15 residues. Germline-derived CDR1 and CDR2 are SEHNR and FQNEAQ (reference sequence). For the CDR3, the DNA is TGTGCCAGCAGCGGTCCAAGGGCGGGCCCCTACGAGCAGTACTTC. Its translation: CASSGPRAGPYEQYF.

This clone was recorded only once. The J gene is TRBJ1-4, the V gene TRBV7-8, with a tentative D call TRBD1 (6 bases). The CDR3 is 17 residues long. The germline V gene has CDR1 SGHVS and CDR2 FQNEAQ. V dropped 7 bases and J dropped 7 bases, with 25 bases sitting between them. The CDR3 sequence: CASKLNILGGMGEKLFF. The CDR3 coding sequence is TGTGCCAGCAAGCTTAACATTTTAGGGGGTATGGGTGAAAAACTGTTTTTT.

The rearrangement joins TRBV10-3 to TRBJ1-2; the match to TRBD1 covers 11 bases. CDR3 size: 13 residues. V gave up 11 bases and J gave up 10 bases; unmatched junction bases: 12. CDR1 and CDR2 from the germline V gene are ENHRY and SYGVKD. CDR3 amino acids: CASQEGQGVFYTF. CDR3 coding DNA: TGTGCCTCTCAGGAGGGACAGGGGGTATTCTACACCTTC.

The CDR3 DNA is TGTGCCAGCAGTGAACTAGGGGGGAACACTGAAGCTTTCTTT. As protein: CASSELGGNTEAFF. The chain is built from TRBV6-1 and TRBJ1-1, with D possibly matching TRBD1 (6 bases). The V end was cut by 2 bases, the J end by 1 base, with 8 bases between. The V gene's germline CDR1 is MNHNS and CDR2 SASEGT. CDR3 length equals 14 residues.

The chain couples TRBV28 to TRBJ1-4; a weak D match, TRBD1 (6 bases). Germline values: CDR1 MDHEN, CDR2 SYDVKM. This CDR3 region has 15 residues. The V end was cut by 6 bases, the J end by 0 bases, with 11 bases between. The CDR3 nucleotides read TGTGCCAGCAGCACCAAGGGGGCAACTAATGAAAAACTGTTTTTT. This gives the protein CASSTKGATNEKLFF.

This clone was seen once. The V and J genes are TRBV7-2 and TRBJ2-3; 10 nucleotides line up with TRBD2. This CDR3 has 17 residues. Germline V CDR1 and CDR2: SGHTA, FQGNSA. V trimming: 2 bases; J trimming: 3 bases; junction bases outside the gene matches: 8. CDR3 bases: TGTGCCAGCAGCTTACTCCCTAGCGGGAGTAAAACAGATACGCAGTATTTT. It codes for CASSLLPSGSKTDTQYF.

V and J are TRBV7-6 and TRBJ1-5, with D hard to call. V was pared by 1 base and J by 11 bases, with 12 bases between. The CDR3 length is 13 residues. The germline CDR1 and CDR2 sequences are SGHVS and FNYEAQ. CDR3: CASSLGEFGAQHF. For the CDR3, the DNA is TGTGCCAGCAGCTTAGGCGAGTTCGGGGCCCAGCATTTT. The full variable domain, rest sourced from reference TRBV7-6 and TRBJ1-5, is GAGVSQSPRYKVTKRGQDVALRCDPISGHVSLYWYRQALGQGPEFLTYFNYEAQQDKSGLPNDRFSAERPEGSISTLTIQRTEQRDSAMYRCASSLGEFGAQHFGDGTRLSIL.

This clone was detected only a few times. The chain joins TRBV7-9 to TRBJ1-1; 7 positions match TRBD1. The CDR3 is 12 amino acids. Germline V gene sequence: CDR1 SEHNR, CDR2 FQNEAQ (reference sequence). The junction had 1 base not matched to a gene; V was cut back by 3 bases and J by 6 bases. CDR3 bases: TGTGCCAGCAGCTTCGGACAGGCTGAAGCTTTCTTT. This translates into CASSFGQAEAFF.